A selection of T cell receptor beta chains follows, all from one sample in a study of OX40 agonist ivuxolimab in advanced cancers. Data came from immunoSEQ multiplex PCR; TCRdb stores just in-frame clones and leaves some out. The sample gives about 22,000 clones, about 88% of which show up once; around 34% is in the top ten. This sample comprised CD4+ or CD8+ T cells sorted from blood, obtained in a trial of the OX40 agonist ivuxolimab. These receptors all stem from an adult with an advanced solid tumor such as melanoma, head and neck, liver or kidney cancer. Each CDR3 is given with its conserved first and last residue. The order of the fields is V gene, D gene, clone size, J gene, CDR3 DNA, CDR3 protein. The D gene is left open where the match is weak. Clone size is stated in some rows and not others, as once, few, many or a class when expanded.

TRBV6-5	TRBD1	.	TRBJ2-3	TGTGCCAGCAGTTTGGGACAGGGAAATACAGATACGCAGTATTTT	CASSLGQGNTDTQYF
TRBV19	.	.	TRBJ2-2	TGTGCCAGTAGTAAGGCCAGGGGGAACACCGGGGAGCTGTTTTTT	CASSKARGNTGELFF
TRBV29-1	.	.	TRBJ2-6	TGCAGCGTTGAAGTCGCTCGACCTGGGGCCAACGTCCTGACTTTC	CSVEVARPGANVLTF
TRBV7-4	.	.	TRBJ1-1	TGTGCCAGCAGCGCCTTGTCGAGGTTGTCTGAAGCTTTCTTT	CASSALSRLSEAFF
TRBV5-4	.	.	TRBJ2-2	TGTGCCAGCAGCTTGGATCGCAGCCTGAACACCGGGGAGCTGTTCTTT	CASSLDRSLNTGELFF
TRBV4-1	.	.	TRBJ2-3	TGCGCCAGCAGCTTCGGAGGGGTAAGGTATGGCACAGATACGCAGTATTTT	CASSFGGVRYGTDTQYF
TRBV7-9	.	.	TRBJ1-3	TGTGCCAGCACCTTAACTTTCCGGACAGATAAAGACACCATATATTTT	CASTLTFRTDKDTIYF
TRBV10-3	.	.	TRBJ1-2	TGTGCCATCAGTGAGTCGGTGGAATACTATGGCTACACCTTC	CAISESVEYYGYTF
TRBV4-2	TRBD2	.	TRBJ2-7	TGTGCCAGCAGCCAAGATGGGATCGGGACTAGCGCTTACGAGCAGTACTTC	CASSQDGIGTSAYEQYF
TRBV5-6	.	.	TRBJ1-5	TGTGCCAGCAGCTTCGGGCCCCTAGATAGCAATCAGCCCCAGCATTTT	CASSFGPLDSNQPQHF
TRBV11-3	.	.	TRBJ2-7	TGTGCCAGCAGCCCCCCCCGGTGGGAGCAGTACTTC	CASSPPRWEQYF
TRBV27	.	.	TRBJ2-3	TGTGCCAGCAGTTTATCCCCGGGCACAGATACGCAGTATTTT	CASSLSPGTDTQYF
TRBV19	.	.	TRBJ2-3	TGTGCCAGTAGCTCAATGTCAGTAGATACGCAGTATTTT	CASSSMSVDTQYF
TRBV13	TRBD2	.	TRBJ2-3	TGTGCCAGCAGCACCGGACTAGCGGGGAGCCCTAGCACAGATACGCAGTATTTT	CASSTGLAGSPSTDTQYF
TRBV19	.	.	TRBJ2-5	TGTGCCAGTAGTAACAGGGCGAAGGAGACCCAGTACTTC	CASSNRAKETQYF
TRBV7-2	.	.	TRBJ2-2	TGTGCCAGCAAACCTACACCCGGGGAGCTGTTTTTT	CASKPTPGELFF
TRBV10-3	TRBD2	.	TRBJ2-7	TGTGCCATCAGTGAGGAAATAGCGGGAGGCTACGAGCAGTACTTC	CAISEEIAGGYEQYF
TRBV5-1	.	.	TRBJ1-1	TGCGCCAGCCAAGGGCAGGGAGGTGAAGCTTTCTTT	CASQGQGGEAFF
TRBV20-1	TRBD1	few	TRBJ1-1	TGCAGTGCTCCAGGGGGAAGTGAAGCTTTCTTT	CSAPGGSEAFF
TRBV5-1	TRBD2	.	TRBJ2-7	TGCGCCAGCAGACTAGCGGGCCTTCTTGAGCAGTACTTC	CASRLAGLLEQYF
TRBV6-5	TRBD2	.	TRBJ2-7	TGTGCCAGCAGTTACCCCGCTAGCGGCTCCTACGAGCAGTACTTC	CASSYPASGSYEQYF
TRBV10-3	.	.	TRBJ2-7	TGTGCCATCAGTGAGTCGCCTACTCAGTCGGCCTACGAGCAGTACTTC	CAISESPTQSAYEQYF
TRBV10-2	TRBD2	once	TRBJ2-2	TGCGCCAGCAGTGTGCTAGCGGGAGGGACCGGGGAGCTGTTTTTT	CASSVLAGGTGELFF
TRBV6-5	.	.	TRBJ1-2	TGTGCCAGCAGTATGATCGGAAGCTATGGCTACACCTTC	CASSMIGSYGYTF
TRBV7-9	TRBD2	.	TRBJ2-2	TGTGCCAGTCCCTTAGCGGGAGGGCCCACCGGGGAGCTGTTTTTT	CASPLAGGPTGELFF
TRBV25-1	.	.	TRBJ1-4	TGTGCCAGCAGTGAATATTTTGGGCCGGCGGAAGAAAAACTGTTTTTT	CASSEYFGPAEEKLFF
TRBV15	TRBD2	few	TRBJ2-7	TGTGCCACCAGCAGAGATGAAGGACTAGATCGCGACGAGCAGTACTTC	CATSRDEGLDRDEQYF
TRBV4-3	.	.	TRBJ2-1	TGCGCCAGCAGCCAAGGGGCGGACCGGGGCAATGAGCAGTTCTTC	CASSQGADRGNEQFF
TRBV30	.	.	TRBJ1-2	TGTGCCTGGAGTATATCGGACAGATATAACTATGGCTACACCTTC	CAWSISDRYNYGYTF
TRBV2	TRBD1	.	TRBJ1-5	TGTGCCAGCACCAAGACAGGGCGGCAGCCCCAGCATTTT	CASTKTGRQPQHF
TRBV2	.	.	TRBJ2-1	TGTGCCAGCAGTGAAGTGGGTTACAATGAGCAGTTCTTC	CASSEVGYNEQFF
TRBV19	TRBD1	.	TRBJ1-5	TGTGCCAGTAGGGAGACAGGGGGCCCTCAGCCCCAGCATTTT	CASRETGGPQPQHF
TRBV7-8	TRBD2	.	TRBJ2-7	TGTGCCAGCAGTTACGGACTAGCGTTCGAGCAGTACTTC	CASSYGLAFEQYF
TRBV5-1	TRBD2	once	TRBJ2-7	TGCGCCAGCAGCCCTTCCCTCCTAGCGGATACCTACGAGCAGTACTTC	CASSPSLLADTYEQYF
TRBV6-4	.	.	TRBJ2-1	TGTGCCAGCAGCCACGGACAGTCCTACAATGAGCAGTTCTTC	CASSHGQSYNEQFF
TRBV7-9	.	.	TRBJ2-7	TGTGCCAGCAGCCTAACTGGCAGGGGGGTTGGGGGCGAGCAGTACTTC	CASSLTGRGVGGEQYF
TRBV11-2	TRBD2	.	TRBJ2-7	TGTGCCAGCAGCTTAGCGGGGGGCGAGCAGTACTTC	CASSLAGGEQYF